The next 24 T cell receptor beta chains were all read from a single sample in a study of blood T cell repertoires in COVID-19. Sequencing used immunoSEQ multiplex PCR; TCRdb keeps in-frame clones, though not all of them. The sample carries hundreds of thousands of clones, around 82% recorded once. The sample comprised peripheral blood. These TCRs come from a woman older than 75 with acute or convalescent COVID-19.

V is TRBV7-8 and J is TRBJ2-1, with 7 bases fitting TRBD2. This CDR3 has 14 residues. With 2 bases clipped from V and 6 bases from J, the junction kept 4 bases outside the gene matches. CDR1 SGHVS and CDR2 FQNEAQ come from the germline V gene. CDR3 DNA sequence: TGTGCCAGCAGCTTAAGGTGGACTAGCAATGAGCAGTTCTTC. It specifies CASSLRWTSNEQFF.

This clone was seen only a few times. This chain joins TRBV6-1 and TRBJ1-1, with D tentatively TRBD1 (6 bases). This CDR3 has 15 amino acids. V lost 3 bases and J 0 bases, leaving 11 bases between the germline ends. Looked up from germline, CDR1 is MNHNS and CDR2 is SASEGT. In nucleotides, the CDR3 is TGTGCCAGCAGTGACCGCGGGGGGCTGAACACTGAAGCTTTCTTT. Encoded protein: CASSDRGGLNTEAFF.

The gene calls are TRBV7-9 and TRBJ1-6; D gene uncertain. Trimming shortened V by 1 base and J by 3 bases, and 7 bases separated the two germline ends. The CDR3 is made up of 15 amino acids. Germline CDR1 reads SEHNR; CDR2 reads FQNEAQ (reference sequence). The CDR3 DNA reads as TGTGCCAGCAGCTTAGAGTCAGTCTATAATTCACCCCTCCACTTT. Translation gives CASSLESVYNSPLHF.

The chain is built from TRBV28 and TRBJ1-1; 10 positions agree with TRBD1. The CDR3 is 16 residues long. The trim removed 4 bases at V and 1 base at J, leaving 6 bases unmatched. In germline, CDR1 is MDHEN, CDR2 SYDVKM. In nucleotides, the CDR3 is TGTGCCAGCAGTTCCGGGACAGGGGCGGGGAACACTGAAGCTTTCTTT. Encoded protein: CASSSGTGAGNTEAFF.

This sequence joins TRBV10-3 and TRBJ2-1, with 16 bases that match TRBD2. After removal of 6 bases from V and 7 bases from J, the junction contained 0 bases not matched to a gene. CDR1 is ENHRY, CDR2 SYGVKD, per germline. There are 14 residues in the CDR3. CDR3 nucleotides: TGTGCCATCAGGGGACTAGCGGGGGGGAATGAGCAGTTCTTC. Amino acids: CAIRGLAGGNEQFF.

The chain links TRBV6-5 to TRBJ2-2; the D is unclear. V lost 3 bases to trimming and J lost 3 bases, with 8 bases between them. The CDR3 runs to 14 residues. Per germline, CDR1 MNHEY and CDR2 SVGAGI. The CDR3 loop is CASSYLRDTGELFF. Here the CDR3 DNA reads TGTGCCAGCAGTTATTTGCGTGACACCGGGGAGCTGTTTTTT.

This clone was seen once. The CDR3 coding sequence is TGTGCCAGCAGCCAGACTAGCTTTGTGTTGAATGAGCAGTTCTTC. Translation gives CASSQTSFVLNEQFF. V is TRBV3-1 (or the pseudogene TRBV3-2) and J is TRBJ2-1; 7 bases match TRBD2. Trimming at V came to 3 bases and at J to 7 bases, leaving 9 bases not matched to a gene. CDR3 length: 15 residues. Germline V lookup: CDR1 LGHDT, CDR2 YNNKEL (reference sequence).

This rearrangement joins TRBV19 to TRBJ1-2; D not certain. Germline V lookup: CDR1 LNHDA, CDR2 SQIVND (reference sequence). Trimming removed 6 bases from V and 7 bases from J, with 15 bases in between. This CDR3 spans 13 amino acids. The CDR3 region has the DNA TGTGCCAGTAGCATCGGGGTTGGCGCTGGCTACACCTTC. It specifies CASSIGVGAGYTF.

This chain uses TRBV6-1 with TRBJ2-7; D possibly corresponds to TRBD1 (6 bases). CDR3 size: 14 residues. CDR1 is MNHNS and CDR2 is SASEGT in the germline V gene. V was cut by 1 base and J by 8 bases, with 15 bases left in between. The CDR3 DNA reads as TGTGCCAGCAGTGAAGGTGTCAGGGGATCTAAGCAGTACTTC. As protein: CASSEGVRGSKQYF.

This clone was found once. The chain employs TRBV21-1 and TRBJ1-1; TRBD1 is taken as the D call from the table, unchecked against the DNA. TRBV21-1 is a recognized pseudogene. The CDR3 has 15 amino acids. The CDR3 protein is CASSKYTQGHTEAFF. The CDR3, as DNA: TGTGCCAGCAGCAAATACACACAGGGACACACTGAAGCTTTCTTT.

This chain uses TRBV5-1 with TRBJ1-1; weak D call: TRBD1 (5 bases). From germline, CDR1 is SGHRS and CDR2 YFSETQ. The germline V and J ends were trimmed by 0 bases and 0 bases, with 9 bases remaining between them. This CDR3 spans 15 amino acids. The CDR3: CASSLATGMNTEAFF. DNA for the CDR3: TGCGCCAGCAGCTTGGCCACAGGAATGAACACTGAAGCTTTCTTT. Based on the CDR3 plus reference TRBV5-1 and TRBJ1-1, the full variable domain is KAGVTQTPRYLIKTRGQQVTLSCSPISGHRSVSWYQQTPGQGLQFLFEYFSETQRNKGNFPGRFSGRQFSNSRSEMNVSTLELGDSALYLCASSLATGMNTEAFFGQGTRLTVV.

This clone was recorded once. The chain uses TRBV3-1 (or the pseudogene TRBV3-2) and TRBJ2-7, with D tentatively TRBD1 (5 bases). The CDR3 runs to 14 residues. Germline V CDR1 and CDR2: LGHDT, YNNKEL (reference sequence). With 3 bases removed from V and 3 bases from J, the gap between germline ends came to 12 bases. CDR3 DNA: TGTGCCAGCAGCCACCCGACAGCGTACTACGAGCAGTACTTC. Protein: CASSHPTAYYEQYF.

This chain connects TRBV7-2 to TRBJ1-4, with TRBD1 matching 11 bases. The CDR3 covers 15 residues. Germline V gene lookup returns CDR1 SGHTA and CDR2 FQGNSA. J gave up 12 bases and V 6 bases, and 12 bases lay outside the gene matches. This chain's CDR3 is CASRADRGLRSELFF. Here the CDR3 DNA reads TGTGCCAGCAGAGCGGACAGGGGGCTTCGGAGCGAACTGTTTTTT.

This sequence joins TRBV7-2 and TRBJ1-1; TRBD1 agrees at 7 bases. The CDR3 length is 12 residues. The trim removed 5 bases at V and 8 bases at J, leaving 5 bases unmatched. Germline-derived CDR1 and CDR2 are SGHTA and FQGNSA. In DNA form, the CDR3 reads TGTGCCAGCAGCGTGACAGGGTTGGAAGCTTTCTTT. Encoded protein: CASSVTGLEAFF.

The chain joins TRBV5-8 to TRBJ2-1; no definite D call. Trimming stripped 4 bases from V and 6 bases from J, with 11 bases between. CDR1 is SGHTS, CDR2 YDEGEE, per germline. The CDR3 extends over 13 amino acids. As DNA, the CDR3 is TGTGCCAGCAGCCTGGTTAGCTTCAATGAGCAGTTCTTC. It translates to CASSLVSFNEQFF.

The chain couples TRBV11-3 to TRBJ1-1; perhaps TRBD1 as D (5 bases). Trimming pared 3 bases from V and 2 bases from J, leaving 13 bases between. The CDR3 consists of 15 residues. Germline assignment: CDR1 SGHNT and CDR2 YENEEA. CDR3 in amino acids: CASSFGTTINTEAFF. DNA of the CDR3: TGTGCCAGCAGCTTCGGGACTACAATTAACACTGAAGCTTTCTTT.

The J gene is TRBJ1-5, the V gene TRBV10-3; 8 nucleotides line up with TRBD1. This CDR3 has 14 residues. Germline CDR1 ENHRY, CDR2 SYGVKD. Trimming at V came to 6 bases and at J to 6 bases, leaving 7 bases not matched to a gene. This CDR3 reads CAIRPTGDGQPQHF. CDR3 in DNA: TGTGCCATCAGACCGACAGGGGACGGTCAGCCCCAGCATTTT.

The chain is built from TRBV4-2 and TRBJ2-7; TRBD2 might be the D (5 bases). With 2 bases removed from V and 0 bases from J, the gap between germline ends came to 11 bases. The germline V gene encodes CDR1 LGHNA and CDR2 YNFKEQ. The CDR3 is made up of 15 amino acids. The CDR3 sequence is CASSQSAAGSYEQYF. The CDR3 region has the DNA TGTGCCAGCAGCCAATCCGCCGCGGGCTCCTACGAGCAGTACTTC.

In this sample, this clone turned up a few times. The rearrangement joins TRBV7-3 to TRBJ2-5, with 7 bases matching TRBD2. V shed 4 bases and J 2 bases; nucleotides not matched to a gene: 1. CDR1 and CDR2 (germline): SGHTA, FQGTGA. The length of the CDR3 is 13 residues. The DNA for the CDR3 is TGTGCCAGCAGCTCGGGGGGACAAGAGACCCAGTACTTC. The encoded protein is CASSSGGQETQYF.

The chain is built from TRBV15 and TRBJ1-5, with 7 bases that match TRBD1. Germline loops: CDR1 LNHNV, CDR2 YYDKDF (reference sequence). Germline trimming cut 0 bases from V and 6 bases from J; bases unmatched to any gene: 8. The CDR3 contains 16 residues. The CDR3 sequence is CATSRDRGQVSQPQHF. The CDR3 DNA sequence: TGTGCCACCAGCAGAGATAGGGGGCAGGTAAGTCAGCCCCAGCATTTT.

The CDR3 DNA reads TGTGCCAGCAGCCGACTAACAGGGGCTATGAACACTGAAGCTTTCTTT. It encodes CASSRLTGAMNTEAFF. The chain links TRBV14 to TRBJ1-1; 7 nucleotides align to TRBD1. The CDR3 is 16 amino acids. The trim removed 4 bases at V and 0 bases at J, leaving 8 bases unmatched. In germline, CDR1 is SGHDN, CDR2 FVKESK.

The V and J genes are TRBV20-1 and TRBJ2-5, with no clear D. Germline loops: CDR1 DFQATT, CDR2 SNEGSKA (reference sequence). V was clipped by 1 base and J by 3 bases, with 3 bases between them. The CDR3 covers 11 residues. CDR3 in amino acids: CSARVKETQYF. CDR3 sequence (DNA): TGCAGTGCTAGAGTCAAAGAGACCCAGTACTTC.

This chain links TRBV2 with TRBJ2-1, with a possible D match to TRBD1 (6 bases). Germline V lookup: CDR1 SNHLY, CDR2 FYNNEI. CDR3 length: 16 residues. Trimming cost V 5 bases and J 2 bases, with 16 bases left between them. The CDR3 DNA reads TGTGCCAGCAGTTTTCGGAGACAGGTCCCCTACAATGAGCAGTTCTTC. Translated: CASSFRRQVPYNEQFF.

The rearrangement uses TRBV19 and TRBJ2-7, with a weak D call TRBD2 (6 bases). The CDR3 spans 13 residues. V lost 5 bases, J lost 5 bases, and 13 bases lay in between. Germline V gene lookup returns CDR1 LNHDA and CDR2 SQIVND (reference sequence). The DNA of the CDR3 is TGTGCCAGTAGTTTCTCCCGGGGGAACGAGCAGTACTTC. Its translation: CASSFSRGNEQYF.